The clone carrying this T cell receptor (beta chain) turned up a few times. As yet, its antigen is unknown. The PCR used 60 Vbeta and 13 Jbeta primers. Data came from immunoSEQ multiplex PCR; TCRdb stores just in-frame clones and leaves some out. The sample consists of 100,000 or so clones, approximately 80% of them appearing once. The data stem from a study of cytomegalovirus exposure and HLA in healthy donors. Regarding the study as a whole: It was approximately 150 TCR beta chains that were listed as cytomegalovirus-associated.

This TCR came from a man younger than 40 in good health and CMV-seropositive. Input material: PBMCs.

The chain's CDR3 is CASSEGPSGGPSLADTQYF. The CDR3 nucleotides read TGTGCCAGCAGTGAAGGTCCTAGCGGGGGACCTAGTCTGGCAGATACGCAGTATTTT. J is TRBJ2-3 and V is TRBV6-1, with 10 nucleotides matching TRBD2. CDR3 length equals 19 residues. With 1 base clipped from V and 4 bases from J, the junction kept 14 bases outside the gene matches. Germline CDR1 is MNHNS and CDR2 is SASEGT.